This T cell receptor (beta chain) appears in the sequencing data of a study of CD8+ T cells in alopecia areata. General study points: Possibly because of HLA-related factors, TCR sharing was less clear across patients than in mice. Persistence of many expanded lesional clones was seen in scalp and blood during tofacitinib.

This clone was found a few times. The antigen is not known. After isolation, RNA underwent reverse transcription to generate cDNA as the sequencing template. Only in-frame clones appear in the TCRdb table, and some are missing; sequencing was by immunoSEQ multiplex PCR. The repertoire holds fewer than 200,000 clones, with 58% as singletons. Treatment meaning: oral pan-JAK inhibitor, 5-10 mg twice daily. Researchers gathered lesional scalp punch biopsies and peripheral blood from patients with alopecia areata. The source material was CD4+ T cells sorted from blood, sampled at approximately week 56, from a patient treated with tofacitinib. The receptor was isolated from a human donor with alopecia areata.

CDR3 nucleotide sequence: TGTGCCACCACTCGAAAGGGAGGATACGAGCAGTACTTC. It codes for CATTRKGGYEQYF. The V and J genes are TRBV30 and TRBJ2-7, with D perhaps matching TRBD2 (6 bases). Trimming cost V 8 bases and J 4 bases, with 18 bases left between them. This CDR3 contains 13 residues. The germline V gene has CDR1 GTSNPN and CDR2 SVGIG (reference sequence).